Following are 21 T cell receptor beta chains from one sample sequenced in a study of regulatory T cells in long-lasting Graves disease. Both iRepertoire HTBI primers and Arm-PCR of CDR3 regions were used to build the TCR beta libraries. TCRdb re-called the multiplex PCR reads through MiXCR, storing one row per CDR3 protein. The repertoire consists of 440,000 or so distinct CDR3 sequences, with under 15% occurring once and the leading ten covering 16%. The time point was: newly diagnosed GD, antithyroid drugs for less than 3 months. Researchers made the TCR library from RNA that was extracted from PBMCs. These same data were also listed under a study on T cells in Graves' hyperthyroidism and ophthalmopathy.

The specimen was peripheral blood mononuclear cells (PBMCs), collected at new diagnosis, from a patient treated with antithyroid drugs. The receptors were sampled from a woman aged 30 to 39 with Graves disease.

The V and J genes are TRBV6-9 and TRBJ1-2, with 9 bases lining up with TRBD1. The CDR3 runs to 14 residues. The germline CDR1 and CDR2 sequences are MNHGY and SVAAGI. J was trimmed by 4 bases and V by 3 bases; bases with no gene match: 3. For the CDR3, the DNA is TGTGCCAGCAGTTACAGGACAGGGGCCTATGGCTACACCTTC. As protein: CASSYRTGAYGYTF.

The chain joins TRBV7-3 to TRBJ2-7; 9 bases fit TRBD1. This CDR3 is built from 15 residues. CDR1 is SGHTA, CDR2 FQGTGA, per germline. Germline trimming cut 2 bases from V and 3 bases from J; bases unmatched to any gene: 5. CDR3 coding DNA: TGTGCCAGCAGCTTAGGGCCGGGACAGGGCTACGAGCAGTACTTC. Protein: CASSLGPGQGYEQYF.

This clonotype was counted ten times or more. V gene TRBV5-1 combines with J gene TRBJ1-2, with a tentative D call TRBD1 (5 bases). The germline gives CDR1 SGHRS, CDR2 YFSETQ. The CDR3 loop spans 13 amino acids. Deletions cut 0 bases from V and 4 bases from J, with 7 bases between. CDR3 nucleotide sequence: TGCGCCAGCAGCTTGGAGGGGAGCTATGGCTACACCTTC. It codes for CASSLEGSYGYTF.

The DNA for the CDR3 is TGTGCCAGCAGCCCACAAAGCCCCGGGACAGAAACTGGGGCCAACGTCCTGACTTTC. Amino acid sequence: CASSPQSPGTETGANVLTF. The chain carries TRBV6-5 and TRBJ2-6, with TRBD1 matching 7 bases. The CDR3 has 19 residues. After removal of 6 bases from V and 2 bases from J, the junction contained 16 bases not matched to a gene. Germline V CDR1 and CDR2: MNHEY, SVGAGI.

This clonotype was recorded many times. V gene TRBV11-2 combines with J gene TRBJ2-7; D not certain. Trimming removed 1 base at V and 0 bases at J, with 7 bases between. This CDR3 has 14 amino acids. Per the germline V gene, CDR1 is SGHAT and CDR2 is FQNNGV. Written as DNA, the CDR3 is TGTGCCAGCAGCTTAGGTAGCTTCTCCTACGAGCAGTACTTC. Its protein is CASSLGSFSYEQYF.

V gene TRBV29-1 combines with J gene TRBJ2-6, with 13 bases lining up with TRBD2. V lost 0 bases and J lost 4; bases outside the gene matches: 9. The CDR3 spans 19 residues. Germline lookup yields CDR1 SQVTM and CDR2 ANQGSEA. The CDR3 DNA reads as TGCAGCGTTGAAGAAGGTTGGACTAGCGGGAGTTCCGGGGCCAACGTCCTGACTTTC. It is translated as CSVEEGWTSGSSGANVLTF.

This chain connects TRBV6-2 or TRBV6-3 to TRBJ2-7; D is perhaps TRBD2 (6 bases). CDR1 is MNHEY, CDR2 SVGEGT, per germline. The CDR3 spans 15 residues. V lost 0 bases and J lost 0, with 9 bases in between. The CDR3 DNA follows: TGTGCCAGCAGTTACTCGGGGGGATACTCCTACGAGCAGTACTTC. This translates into CASSYSGGYSYEQYF.

The CDR3 loop is CASSAPGLAYNEQFF. The CDR3, as DNA: TGTGCCAGCAGCGCACCGGGACTAGCGTACAATGAGCAGTTCTTC. This sequence joins TRBV9 and TRBJ2-1; 10 positions agree with TRBD2. The CDR3 is 15 residues long. With 3 bases clipped from V and 4 bases from J, the junction kept 4 bases outside the gene matches. Germline V gene sequence: CDR1 SGDLS, CDR2 YYNGEE.

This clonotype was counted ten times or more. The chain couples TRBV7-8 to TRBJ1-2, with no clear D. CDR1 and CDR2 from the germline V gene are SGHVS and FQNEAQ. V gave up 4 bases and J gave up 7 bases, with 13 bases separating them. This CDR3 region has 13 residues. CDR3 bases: TGTGCCAGCAGCTCCCGAACGACTGGTGGCTACACCTTC. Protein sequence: CASSSRTTGGYTF.

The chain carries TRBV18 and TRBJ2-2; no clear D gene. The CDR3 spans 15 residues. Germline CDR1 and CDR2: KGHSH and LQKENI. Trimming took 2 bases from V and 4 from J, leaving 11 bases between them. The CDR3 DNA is TGTGCCAGCTCACCAAATCCCCGATCCACCGGGGAGCTGTTTTTT. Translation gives CASSPNPRSTGELFF.

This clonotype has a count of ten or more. The CDR3 protein is CASSAGTGTIDTQYF. CDR3 sequence (DNA): TGTGCCAGCAGTGCTGGGACAGGGACGATAGATACGCAGTATTTT. V usage is TRBV2 and J usage is TRBJ2-3; TRBD1 matches 9 bases. Trimming cost V 4 bases and J 5 bases; bases outside gene matches: 7. CDR3 size: 15 residues. The germline CDR1 and CDR2 sequences are SNHLY and FYNNEI.

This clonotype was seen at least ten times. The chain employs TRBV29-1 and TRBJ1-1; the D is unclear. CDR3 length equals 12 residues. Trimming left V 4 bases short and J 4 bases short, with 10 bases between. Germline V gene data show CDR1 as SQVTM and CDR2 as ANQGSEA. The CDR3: CSVGREGTEAFF. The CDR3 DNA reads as TGCAGCGTTGGAAGGGAGGGCACTGAAGCTTTCTTT.

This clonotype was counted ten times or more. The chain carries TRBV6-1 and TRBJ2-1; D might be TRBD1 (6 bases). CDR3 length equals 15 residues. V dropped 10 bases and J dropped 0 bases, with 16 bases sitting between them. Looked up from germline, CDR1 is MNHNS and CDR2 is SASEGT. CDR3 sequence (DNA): TGTGCCACCTCGAAAGGGACATTCTCCTACAATGAGCAGTTCTTC. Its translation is CATSKGTFSYNEQFF.

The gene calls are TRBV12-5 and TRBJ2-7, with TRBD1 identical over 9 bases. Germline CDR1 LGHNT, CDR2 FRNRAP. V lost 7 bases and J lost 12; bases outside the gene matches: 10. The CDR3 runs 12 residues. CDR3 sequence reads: CASAGQGRGRYF. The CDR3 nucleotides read TGTGCTAGTGCAGGACAGGGGCGCGGACGGTACTTC.

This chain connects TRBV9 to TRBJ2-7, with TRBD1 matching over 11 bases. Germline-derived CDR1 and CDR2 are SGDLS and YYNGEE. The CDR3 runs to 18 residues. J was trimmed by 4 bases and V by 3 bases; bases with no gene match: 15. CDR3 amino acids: CASSDSPEVGTGGYEQYF. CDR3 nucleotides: TGTGCCAGCAGCGACTCCCCCGAAGTGGGGACAGGGGGATACGAGCAGTACTTC. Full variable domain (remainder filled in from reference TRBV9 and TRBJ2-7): DSGVTQTPKHLITATGQRVTLRCSPRSGDLSVYWYQQSLDQGLQFLIQYYNGEERAKGNILERFSAQQFPDLHSELNLSSLELGDSALYFCASSDSPEVGTGGYEQYFGPGTRLTVT.

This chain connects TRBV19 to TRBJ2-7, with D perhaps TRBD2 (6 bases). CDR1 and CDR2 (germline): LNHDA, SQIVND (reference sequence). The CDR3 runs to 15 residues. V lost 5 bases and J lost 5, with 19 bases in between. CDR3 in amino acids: CASSSVTRMFDEQYF. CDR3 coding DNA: TGTGCCAGTAGTTCCGTGACTAGGATGTTCGACGAGCAGTACTTC.

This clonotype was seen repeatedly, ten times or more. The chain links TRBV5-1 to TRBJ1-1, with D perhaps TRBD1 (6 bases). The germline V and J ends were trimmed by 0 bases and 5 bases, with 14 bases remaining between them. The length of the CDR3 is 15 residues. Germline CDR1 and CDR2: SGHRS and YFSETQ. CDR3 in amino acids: CASSLGGVGGTEAFF. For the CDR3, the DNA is TGCGCCAGCAGCTTGGGAGGGGTAGGGGGAACTGAAGCTTTCTTT.

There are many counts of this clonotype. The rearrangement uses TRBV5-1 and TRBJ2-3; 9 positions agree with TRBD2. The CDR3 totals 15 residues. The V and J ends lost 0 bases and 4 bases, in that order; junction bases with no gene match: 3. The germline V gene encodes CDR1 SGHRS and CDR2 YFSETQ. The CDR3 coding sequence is TGCGCCAGCAGCTTGGAGGGACTAGCTGCAGATACGCAGTATTTT. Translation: CASSLEGLAADTQYF.

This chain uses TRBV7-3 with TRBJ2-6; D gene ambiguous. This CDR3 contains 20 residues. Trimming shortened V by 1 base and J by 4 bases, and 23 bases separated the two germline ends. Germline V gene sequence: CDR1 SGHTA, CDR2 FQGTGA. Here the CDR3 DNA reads TGTGCCAGCAGCTTAAAAGACTTAGGGCTCCTTACTCCCGGGGCCAACGTCCTGACTTTC. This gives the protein CASSLKDLGLLTPGANVLTF.

The chain's CDR3 is CASSPYRTDLSTDTQYF. The CDR3, as DNA: TGTGCCAGCAGCCCGTACCGGACGGACCTGAGCACAGATACGCAGTATTTT. J is TRBJ2-3 and V is TRBV5-8; the D is unclear. Germline CDR1 reads SGHTS; CDR2 reads YDEGEE. This CDR3 region has 17 residues. Trimming removed 4 bases at V and 0 bases at J, with 18 bases between.

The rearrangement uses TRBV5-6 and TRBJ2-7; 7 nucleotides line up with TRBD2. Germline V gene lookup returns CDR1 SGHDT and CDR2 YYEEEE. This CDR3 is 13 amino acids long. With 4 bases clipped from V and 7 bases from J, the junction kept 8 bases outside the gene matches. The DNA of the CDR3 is TGTGCCAGCAGCCCAACACCCGGGGGGGAGCAGTACTTC. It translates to CASSPTPGGEQYF.